This is a list of T cell receptor beta chains from one sample in a study of brain T cells in children with intractable seizures. The protocol was immunoSEQ multiplex PCR, while the TCRdb copy is restricted to in-frame clones and leaves out a portion. The data hold over 7,500 clones, with 69% observed a single time. Sequencing used resected brain tissue, obtained at surgery. These receptor sequences come from a girl aged 2-15 years with tuberous sclerosis and intractable seizures. The CDR3 runs from the conserved cysteine through the conserved F or W. D genes are given only for firm matches. The size of a clone is reported for some rows only, either as once, few or many, or as a class for expanded clones.

d_gene: .; abundance: .; j_gene: TRBJ1-3; v_gene: TRBV18; CDR3nt: TGTGCCAGCTCAAAGACACAGGGAAGCGGCCCTGGAAACACCATATATTTT; CDR3aa: CASSKTQGSGPGNTIYF
d_gene: TRBD1; abundance: .; j_gene: TRBJ1-2; v_gene: TRBV29-1; CDR3nt: TGCAGCGTTCGAGAAAAGGGTCAGGGGGCTGGCTATGGCTACACCTTC; CDR3aa: CSVREKGQGAGYGYTF
d_gene: TRBD1; abundance: .; j_gene: TRBJ2-2; v_gene: TRBV6-1; CDR3nt: TGTGCCAGCAGTGCGGCGGACAGGGGATTGACCGGGGAGCTGTTTTTT; CDR3aa: CASSAADRGLTGELFF
d_gene: .; abundance: medium-sized; j_gene: TRBJ2-2; v_gene: TRBV12-3/TRBV12-4; CDR3nt: TGTGCCAGCAGCGAACTCAACACCGGGGAGCTGTTTTTT; CDR3aa: CASSELNTGELFF
d_gene: TRBD1; abundance: .; j_gene: TRBJ1-2; v_gene: TRBV2; CDR3nt: TGTGCCAGCAGTGGGACAGGGGGCTATGGCTACACCTTC; CDR3aa: CASSGTGGYGYTF
d_gene: TRBD1; abundance: .; j_gene: TRBJ1-1; v_gene: TRBV5-1; CDR3nt: TGCGCCAGCAGCTTGGGGGACAGGAACACTGAAGCTTTCTTT; CDR3aa: CASSLGDRNTEAFF
d_gene: .; abundance: .; j_gene: TRBJ1-5; v_gene: TRBV12-3/TRBV12-4; CDR3nt: TGTGCCAGCAGTTTACAGGGCAATCAGCCCCAGCATTTT; CDR3aa: CASSLQGNQPQHF
d_gene: TRBD1; abundance: .; j_gene: TRBJ1-4; v_gene: TRBV7-9; CDR3nt: TGTGCCAGCAGGTCGACAGGGTTTAATGAAAAACTGTTTTTT; CDR3aa: CASRSTGFNEKLFF
d_gene: .; abundance: .; j_gene: TRBJ1-5; v_gene: TRBV3-1/TRBV3-2; CDR3nt: TGTGCCAGCAGCCAAGTAAGGTCTAAAAGGGCCTCTTATCAGCCCCAGCATTTT; CDR3aa: CASSQVRSKRASYQPQHF
d_gene: TRBD1; abundance: .; j_gene: TRBJ1-5; v_gene: TRBV19; CDR3nt: TGTGCCAGTACCCCCAAACCAGGACAGGGGAATCAGCCCCAGCATTTT; CDR3aa: CASTPKPGQGNQPQHF
d_gene: .; abundance: .; j_gene: TRBJ2-2; v_gene: TRBV3-1/TRBV3-2; CDR3nt: TGTGCCAGCAGCCAATATACAGGGTTCACCGGGGAGCTGTTTTTT; CDR3aa: CASSQYTGFTGELFF
d_gene: .; abundance: .; j_gene: TRBJ2-1; v_gene: TRBV5-8; CDR3nt: TGTGCCAGTGGGCGGGCCTCGTGGAATGAGCAGTTCTTC; CDR3aa: CASGRASWNEQFF
d_gene: .; abundance: .; j_gene: TRBJ2-3; v_gene: TRBV25-1; CDR3nt: TGTGCCAGCAGTGAATTTGGGCAGGGCATCGTAGATACGCAGTATTTT; CDR3aa: CASSEFGQGIVDTQYF
d_gene: .; abundance: once; j_gene: TRBJ1-2; v_gene: TRBV30; CDR3nt: TGTGCCTGGAGTGTAGGTACAATCTATGGCTACACCTTC; CDR3aa: CAWSVGTIYGYTF
d_gene: .; abundance: .; j_gene: TRBJ1-1; v_gene: TRBV3-1/TRBV3-2; CDR3nt: TGTGCCAGCAGCCTGATCGAGGGAGAAGCTTTCTTT; CDR3aa: CASSLIEGEAFF
d_gene: .; abundance: .; j_gene: TRBJ1-2; v_gene: TRBV3-1/TRBV3-2; CDR3nt: TGTGCCAGCAGCCAATTGGACAGCTATGGCTACACCTTC; CDR3aa: CASSQLDSYGYTF
d_gene: TRBD2; abundance: .; j_gene: TRBJ2-4; v_gene: TRBV7-2; CDR3nt: TGTGCCAGCAGCTTAGGGGGAGGGCGACAGTACTTC; CDR3aa: CASSLGGGRQYF
d_gene: .; abundance: few; j_gene: TRBJ1-1; v_gene: TRBV11-2; CDR3nt: TGTGCCAGCAGCTTAATGTTGTACACTGAAGCTTTCTTT; CDR3aa: CASSLMLYTEAFF
d_gene: .; abundance: .; j_gene: TRBJ1-6; v_gene: TRBV24-1; CDR3nt: TGTGCCACCAGTGATGGGGGTACTTATAATTCACCCCTCCACTTT; CDR3aa: CATSDGGTYNSPLHF
d_gene: .; abundance: once; j_gene: TRBJ2-1; v_gene: TRBV9; CDR3nt: TGTGCCAGCAGCGGGACCGAGCAGTTCTTC; CDR3aa: CASSGTEQFF
d_gene: .; abundance: .; j_gene: TRBJ1-2; v_gene: TRBV19; CDR3nt: TGTGCCAGTAGTCCGGGACATAACTATGGCTACACCTTC; CDR3aa: CASSPGHNYGYTF
d_gene: .; abundance: medium-sized; j_gene: TRBJ2-7; v_gene: TRBV4-1; CDR3nt: TGCGCCAGCAGCCAAGCGGAGGGACGGACCACCTACGAGCAGTACTTC; CDR3aa: CASSQAEGRTTYEQYF
d_gene: .; abundance: few; j_gene: TRBJ2-4; v_gene: TRBV11-2; CDR3nt: TGTGCCAGCAGCCGGGTGGGGGGTCCAGACATTCAGTACTTC; CDR3aa: CASSRVGGPDIQYF
d_gene: .; abundance: .; j_gene: TRBJ2-1; v_gene: TRBV27; CDR3nt: TGTGCCAGCAGCCCGCAAAAGGACGGCAATGAGCAGTTCTTC; CDR3aa: CASSPQKDGNEQFF
d_gene: TRBD2; abundance: .; j_gene: TRBJ2-1; v_gene: TRBV5-1; CDR3nt: TGCGCCAGCAGCAAGGGGACTAGCGGGGGACTCAATGAGCAGTTCTTC; CDR3aa: CASSKGTSGGLNEQFF
d_gene: .; abundance: .; j_gene: TRBJ1-1; v_gene: TRBV3-1/TRBV3-2; CDR3nt: TGTGCCAGCAGCCAAGTCTCCGGGAACACTGAAGCTTTCTTT; CDR3aa: CASSQVSGNTEAFF